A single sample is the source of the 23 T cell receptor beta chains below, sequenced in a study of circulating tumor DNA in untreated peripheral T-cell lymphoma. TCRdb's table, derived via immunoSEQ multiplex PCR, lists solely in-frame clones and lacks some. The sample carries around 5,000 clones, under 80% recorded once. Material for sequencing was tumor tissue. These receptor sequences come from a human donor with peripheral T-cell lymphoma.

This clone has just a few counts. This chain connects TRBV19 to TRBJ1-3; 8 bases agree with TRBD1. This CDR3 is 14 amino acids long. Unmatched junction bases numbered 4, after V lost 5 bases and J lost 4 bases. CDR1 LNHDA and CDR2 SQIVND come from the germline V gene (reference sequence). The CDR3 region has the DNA TGTGCCAGTAGTCCCTGGGACAGGGGAAACACCATATATTTT. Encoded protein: CASSPWDRGNTIYF.

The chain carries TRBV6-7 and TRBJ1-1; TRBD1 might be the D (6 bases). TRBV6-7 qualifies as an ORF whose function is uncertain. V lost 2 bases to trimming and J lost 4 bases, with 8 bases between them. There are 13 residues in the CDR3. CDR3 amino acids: CASSYGGLTEAFF. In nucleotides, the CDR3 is TGTGCCAGCAGTTACGGGGGGCTCACTGAAGCTTTCTTT.

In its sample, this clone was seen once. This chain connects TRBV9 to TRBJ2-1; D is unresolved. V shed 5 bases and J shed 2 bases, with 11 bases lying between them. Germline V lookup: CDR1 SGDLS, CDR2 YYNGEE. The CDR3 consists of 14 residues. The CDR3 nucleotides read TGTGCCAGCAGTGAAACTATCACCTACAATGAGCAGTTCTTC. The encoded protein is CASSETITYNEQFF.

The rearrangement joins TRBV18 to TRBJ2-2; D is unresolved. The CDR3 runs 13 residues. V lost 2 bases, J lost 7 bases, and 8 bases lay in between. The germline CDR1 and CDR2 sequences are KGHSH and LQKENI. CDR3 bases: TGTGCCAGCTCACCATCGGAGAGCGGGGAGCTGTTTTTT. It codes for CASSPSESGELFF.

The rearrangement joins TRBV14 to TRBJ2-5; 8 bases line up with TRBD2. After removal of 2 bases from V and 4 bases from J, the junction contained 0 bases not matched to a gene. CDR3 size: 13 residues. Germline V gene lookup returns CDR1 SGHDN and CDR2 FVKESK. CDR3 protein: CASSQLAGETQYF. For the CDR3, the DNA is TGTGCCAGCAGCCAACTAGCGGGAGAGACCCAGTACTTC. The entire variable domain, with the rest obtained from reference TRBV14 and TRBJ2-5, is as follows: EAGVTQFPSHSVIEKGQTVTLRCDPISGHDNLYWYRRVMGKEIKFLLHFVKESKQDESGMPNNRFLAERTGGTYSTLKVQPAELEDSGVYFCASSQLAGETQYFGPGTRLLVL.

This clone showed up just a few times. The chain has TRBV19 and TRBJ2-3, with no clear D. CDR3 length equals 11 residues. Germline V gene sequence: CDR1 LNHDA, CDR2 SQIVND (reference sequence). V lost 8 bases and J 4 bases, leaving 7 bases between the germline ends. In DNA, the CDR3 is TGTGCCAGTGCAGGTGCAGATACGCAGTATTTT. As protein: CASAGADTQYF.

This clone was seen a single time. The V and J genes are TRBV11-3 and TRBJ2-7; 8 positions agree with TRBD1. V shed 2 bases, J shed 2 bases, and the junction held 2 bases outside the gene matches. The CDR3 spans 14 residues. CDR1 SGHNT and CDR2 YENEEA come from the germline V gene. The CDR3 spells CASSLQGATYEQYF. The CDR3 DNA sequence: TGTGCCAGCAGCTTACAGGGGGCTACCTACGAGCAGTACTTC.

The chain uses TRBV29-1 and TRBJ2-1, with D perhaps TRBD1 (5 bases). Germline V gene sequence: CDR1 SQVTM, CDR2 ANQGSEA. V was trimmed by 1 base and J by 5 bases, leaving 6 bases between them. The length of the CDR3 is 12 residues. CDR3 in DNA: TGCAGCGTTGAAGCCAGGGACAATGAGCAGTTCTTC. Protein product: CSVEARDNEQFF.

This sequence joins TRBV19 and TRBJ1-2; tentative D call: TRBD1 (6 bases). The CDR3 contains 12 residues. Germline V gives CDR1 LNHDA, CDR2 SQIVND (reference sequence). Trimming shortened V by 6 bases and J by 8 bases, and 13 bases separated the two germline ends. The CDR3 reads CASSPDSSGYTF. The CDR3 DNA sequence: TGTGCCAGTAGCCCGGACAGTTCCGGCTACACCTTC.

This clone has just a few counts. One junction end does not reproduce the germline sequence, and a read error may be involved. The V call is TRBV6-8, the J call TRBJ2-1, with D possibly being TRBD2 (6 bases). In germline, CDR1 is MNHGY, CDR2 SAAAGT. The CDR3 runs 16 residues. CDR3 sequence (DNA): TGTGCCATCAGTAATCCCCCGGGAGAGGTCTACAATGAGCAGTTCTTC. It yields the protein CAISNPPGEVYNEQFF.

CDR3 region: CASSHSGPPETQYF. The CDR3 DNA sequence: TGCGCCAGCAGCCACTCGGGACCCCCGGAGACCCAGTACTTC. The chain has TRBV1 and TRBJ2-5. TRBV1 is flagged as a pseudogene. This CDR3 is built from 14 residues.

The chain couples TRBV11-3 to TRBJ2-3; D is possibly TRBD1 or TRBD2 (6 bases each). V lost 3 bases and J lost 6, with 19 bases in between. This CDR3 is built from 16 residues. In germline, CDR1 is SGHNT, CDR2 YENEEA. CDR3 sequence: CASSLGASASGDTQYF. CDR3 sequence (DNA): TGTGCCAGCAGCTTGGGGGCTAGCGCCTCGGGCGATACGCAGTATTTT.

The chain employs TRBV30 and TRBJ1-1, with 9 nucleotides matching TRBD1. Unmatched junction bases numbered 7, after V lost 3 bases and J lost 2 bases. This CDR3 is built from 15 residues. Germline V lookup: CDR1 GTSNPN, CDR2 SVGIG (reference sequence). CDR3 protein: CAWSPHTGGNTEAFF. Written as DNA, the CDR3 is TGTGCCTGGAGCCCTCATACAGGGGGCAACACTGAAGCTTTCTTT. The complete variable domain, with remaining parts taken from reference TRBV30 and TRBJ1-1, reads SQTIHQWPATLVQPVGSPLSLECTVEGTSNPNLYWYRQAAGRGLQLLFYSVGIGQISSEVPQNLSASRPQDRQFILSSKKLLLSDSGFYLCAWSPHTGGNTEAFFGQGTRLTVV.

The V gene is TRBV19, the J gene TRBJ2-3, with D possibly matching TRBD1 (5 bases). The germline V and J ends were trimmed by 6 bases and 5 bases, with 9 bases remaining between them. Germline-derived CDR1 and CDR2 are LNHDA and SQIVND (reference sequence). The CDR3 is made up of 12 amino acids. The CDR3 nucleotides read TGTGCCAGTAGCAGACAGCGAGATACGCAGTATTTT. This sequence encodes CASSRQRDTQYF.

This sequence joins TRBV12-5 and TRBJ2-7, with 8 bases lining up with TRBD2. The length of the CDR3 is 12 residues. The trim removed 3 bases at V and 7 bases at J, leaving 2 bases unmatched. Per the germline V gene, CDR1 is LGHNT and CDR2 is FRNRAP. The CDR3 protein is CASGFRGREQYF. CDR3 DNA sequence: TGTGCTAGTGGTTTCCGCGGGAGGGAGCAGTACTTC.

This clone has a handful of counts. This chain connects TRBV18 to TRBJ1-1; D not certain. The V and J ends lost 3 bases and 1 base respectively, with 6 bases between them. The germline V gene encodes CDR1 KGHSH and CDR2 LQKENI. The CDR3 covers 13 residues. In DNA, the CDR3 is TGTGCCAGCTCACCCGCATCGAACACTGAAGCTTTCTTT. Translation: CASSPASNTEAFF.

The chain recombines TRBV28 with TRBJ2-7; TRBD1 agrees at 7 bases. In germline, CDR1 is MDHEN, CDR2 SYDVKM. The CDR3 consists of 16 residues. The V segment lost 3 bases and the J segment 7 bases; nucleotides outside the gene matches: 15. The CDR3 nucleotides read TGTGCCAGCAGTTTCCCACCGACGAGGGGGCCGGGTGAGCAGTACTTC. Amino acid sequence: CASSFPPTRGPGEQYF.

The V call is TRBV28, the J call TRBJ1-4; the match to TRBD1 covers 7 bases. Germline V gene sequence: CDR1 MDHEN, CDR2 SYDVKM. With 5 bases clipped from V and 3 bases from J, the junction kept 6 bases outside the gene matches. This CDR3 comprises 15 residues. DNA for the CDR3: TGTGCCAGCAGTGGGGCAGGGGGATCTAATGAAAAACTGTTTTTT. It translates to CASSGAGGSNEKLFF.

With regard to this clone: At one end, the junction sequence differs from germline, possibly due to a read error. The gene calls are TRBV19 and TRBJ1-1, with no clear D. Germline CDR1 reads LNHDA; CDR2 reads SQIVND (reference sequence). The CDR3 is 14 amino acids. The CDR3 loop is CANSKFVRDTEAFF. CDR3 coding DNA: TGTGCCAATAGTAAGTTCGTAAGAGACACTGAAGCTTTCTTT. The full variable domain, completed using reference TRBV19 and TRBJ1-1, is DGGITQSPKYLFRKEGQNVTLSCEQNLNHDAMYWYRQDPGQGLRLIYYSQIVNDFQKGDIAEGYSVSREKKESFPLTVTSAQKNPTAFYLCANSKFVRDTEAFFGQGTRLTVV.

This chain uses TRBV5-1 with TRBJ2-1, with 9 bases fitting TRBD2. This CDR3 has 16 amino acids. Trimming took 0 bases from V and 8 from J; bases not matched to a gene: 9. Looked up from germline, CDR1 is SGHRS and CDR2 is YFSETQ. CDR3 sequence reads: CASSLGGGRAVDEQFF. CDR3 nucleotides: TGCGCCAGCAGCTTGGGAGGCGGGAGGGCCGTAGATGAGCAGTTCTTC.

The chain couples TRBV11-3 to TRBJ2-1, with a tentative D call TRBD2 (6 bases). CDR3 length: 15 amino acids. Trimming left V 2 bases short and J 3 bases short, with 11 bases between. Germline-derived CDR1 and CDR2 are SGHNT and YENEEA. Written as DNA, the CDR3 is TGTGCCAGCAGCTTACCGGGACTTAACTACAATGAGCAGTTCTTC. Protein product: CASSLPGLNYNEQFF.

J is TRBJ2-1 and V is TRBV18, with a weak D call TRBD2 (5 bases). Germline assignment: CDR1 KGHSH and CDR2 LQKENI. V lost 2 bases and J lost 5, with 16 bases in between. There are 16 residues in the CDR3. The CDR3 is CASSPGLAQRNNEQFF. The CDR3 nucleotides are TGTGCCAGCTCACCAGGGCTAGCACAGAGAAACAATGAGCAGTTCTTC. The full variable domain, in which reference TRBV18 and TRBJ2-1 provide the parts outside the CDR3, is NAGVMQNPRHLVRRRGQEARLRCSPMKGHSHVYWYRQLPEEGLKFMVYLQKENIIDESGMPKERFSAEFPKEGPSILRIQQVVRGDSAAYFCASSPGLAQRNNEQFFGPGTRLTVL.

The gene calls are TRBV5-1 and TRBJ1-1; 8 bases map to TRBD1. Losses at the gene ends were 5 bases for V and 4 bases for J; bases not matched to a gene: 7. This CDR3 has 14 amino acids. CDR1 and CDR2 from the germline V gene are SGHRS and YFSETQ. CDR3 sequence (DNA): TGCGCCAGCAGTTCCGGGACAGGTATCACTGAAGCTTTCTTT. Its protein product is CASSSGTGITEAFF.